This is a list of T cell receptor beta chains from one sample in a study of cytomegalovirus exposure and HLA in healthy donors. TCRdb's copy holds only in-frame clones and misses some; the assay was immunoSEQ multiplex PCR. Here the sample spans approximately 53,000 clones, more than 65% being singletons. What was sequenced was PBMCs. The receptor set was obtained from a woman between 50 and 59 years old in good health and CMV-seronegative. Both conserved end residues are part of each CDR3. A D gene is named only where the DNA matches it firmly. Size is stated for part of the rows, as once, few or many counts, or as a class when the clone is expanded.

clone size: few; J gene: TRBJ1-2; D gene: .; V gene: TRBV6-5; CDR3 DNA: TGTGCCAGCCTTGGACAGAGCTATGGCTACACCTTC; CDR3 protein: CASLGQSYGYTF
clone size: .; J gene: TRBJ2-5; D gene: .; V gene: TRBV7-8; CDR3 DNA: TGTGCCAGCAGCCAAACGCTTGTGGAGCAAGAGACCCAGTACTTC; CDR3 protein: CASSQTLVEQETQYF
clone size: few; J gene: TRBJ2-7; D gene: .; V gene: TRBV7-7; CDR3 DNA: TGTGCCAGCAGCTTCGGGGGTGACAACGAGCAGTACTTC; CDR3 protein: CASSFGGDNEQYF
clone size: .; J gene: TRBJ1-2; D gene: TRBD1; V gene: TRBV5-4; CDR3 DNA: TGTGCCAGCAGATTGGACAGGGGGTCGAGCTATGGCTACACCTTC; CDR3 protein: CASRLDRGSSYGYTF
clone size: few; J gene: TRBJ1-1; D gene: .; V gene: TRBV7-9; CDR3 DNA: TGTGCCAGCAGCCCCCGGGGGGAAACTTATGCTTTCTTT; CDR3 protein: CASSPRGETYAFF
clone size: .; J gene: TRBJ2-1; D gene: .; V gene: TRBV11-2; CDR3 DNA: TGTGCCAGCAGCACCGGACTTGGCGAGGAGCAGTTCTTC; CDR3 protein: CASSTGLGEEQFF
clone size: .; J gene: TRBJ2-3; D gene: .; V gene: TRBV5-1; CDR3 DNA: TGCGCCAGCAGCTTGGGTGTCGGGGGAACAGATACGCAGTATTTT; CDR3 protein: CASSLGVGGTDTQYF
clone size: .; J gene: TRBJ2-3; D gene: TRBD2; V gene: TRBV7-8; CDR3 DNA: TGTGCCAGCAGTCCACTTGCGGGGGGGCTGGGAACAGATACGCAGTATTTT; CDR3 protein: CASSPLAGGLGTDTQYF
clone size: .; J gene: TRBJ1-5; D gene: TRBD1; V gene: TRBV28; CDR3 DNA: TGTGCCAGCAGCGACCAGACAGGGTCCCGAAATCATTTT; CDR3 protein: CASSDQTGSRNHF
clone size: .; J gene: TRBJ1-2; D gene: TRBD1; V gene: TRBV5-1; CDR3 DNA: TGCGCCAGCAGCTTGGACCTACAGGGGACCCATGGCTACACCTTC; CDR3 protein: CASSLDLQGTHGYTF
clone size: .; J gene: TRBJ2-3; D gene: TRBD2; V gene: TRBV6-6; CDR3 DNA: TGTGCCAGCAGTCGGACTAGCGGCCGCACAGATACGCAGTATTTT; CDR3 protein: CASSRTSGRTDTQYF
clone size: once; J gene: TRBJ2-5; D gene: .; V gene: TRBV7-9; CDR3 DNA: TGTGCCAGCAGCGCGACAGAAGCCCCCCAAGAGACCCAGTACTTC; CDR3 protein: CASSATEAPQETQYF
clone size: few; J gene: TRBJ1-6; D gene: .; V gene: TRBV6-1; CDR3 DNA: TGTGCCAGCAGTGACGCACAGTATTCACCCCTCCACTTT; CDR3 protein: CASSDAQYSPLHF
clone size: few; J gene: TRBJ2-3; D gene: .; V gene: TRBV2; CDR3 DNA: TGTGCCAGCAAGGGTCAGGGACACACAGATACGCAGTATTTT; CDR3 protein: CASKGQGHTDTQYF
clone size: .; J gene: TRBJ2-7; D gene: .; V gene: TRBV27; CDR3 DNA: TGTGCCAGCAGTTTTAAGGGGGCGGGGTACGAGCAGTACTTC; CDR3 protein: CASSFKGAGYEQYF
clone size: few; J gene: TRBJ1-5; D gene: .; V gene: TRBV30; CDR3 DNA: TGTGCCTGGAGTGTAGAGACAGGAAAGAATCAGCCCCAGCATTTT; CDR3 protein: CAWSVETGKNQPQHF
clone size: .; J gene: TRBJ2-5; D gene: .; V gene: TRBV4-2; CDR3 DNA: TGTGCCAGCAGCCAAGACGGGACACACCAAGAGACCCAGTACTTC; CDR3 protein: CASSQDGTHQETQYF
clone size: .; J gene: TRBJ2-3; D gene: TRBD2; V gene: TRBV11-2; CDR3 DNA: TGTGCCAGCAGCCCTAGCGGGGGGGTCCTCCCCACAGATACGCAGTATTTT; CDR3 protein: CASSPSGGVLPTDTQYF
clone size: .; J gene: TRBJ2-2; D gene: .; V gene: TRBV6-4; CDR3 DNA: TGTGCCAGCGCGATGGAGGGGGGGGCATTTAACACCGGGGAGCTGTTTTTT; CDR3 protein: CASAMEGGAFNTGELFF
clone size: .; J gene: TRBJ1-5; D gene: .; V gene: TRBV7-8; CDR3 DNA: TGTGCCAGCAGCTTAGGGAGCAGGGGCCCCCAGCCCCAGCATTTT; CDR3 protein: CASSLGSRGPQPQHF
clone size: .; J gene: TRBJ2-7; D gene: TRBD1; V gene: TRBV6-5; CDR3 DNA: TGTGCCAGCGGCCGCAGGGGGAACGAGCAGTACTTC; CDR3 protein: CASGRRGNEQYF
clone size: few; J gene: TRBJ2-7; D gene: .; V gene: TRBV6-1; CDR3 DNA: TGTGCCAGCAGTGAAGTGGTGGAGTCGTTGGACGAGCAGTACTTC; CDR3 protein: CASSEVVESLDEQYF
clone size: few; J gene: TRBJ1-5; D gene: .; V gene: TRBV28; CDR3 DNA: TGTGCCAGCACGATCAGGGCCGGTCAGCCCCAGCATTTT; CDR3 protein: CASTIRAGQPQHF
clone size: .; J gene: TRBJ2-3; D gene: .; V gene: TRBV7-9; CDR3 DNA: TGTGCCAGCAGCCCAAGTATAGATGGCACAGATACGCAGTATTTT; CDR3 protein: CASSPSIDGTDTQYF
clone size: .; J gene: TRBJ2-1; D gene: TRBD2; V gene: TRBV27; CDR3 DNA: TGTGCCAGCAGTGAGCGGGGGGGAGGGAATGAGCAGTTCTTC; CDR3 protein: CASSERGGGNEQFF
clone size: few; J gene: TRBJ1-1; D gene: TRBD1; V gene: TRBV5-1; CDR3 DNA: TGCGCCAGCAGCCCACAGGGGGCAACTGAAGCTTTCTTT; CDR3 protein: CASSPQGATEAFF
clone size: .; J gene: TRBJ1-1; D gene: .; V gene: TRBV9; CDR3 DNA: TGTGCCAGCAGCTCCACGGGGGCTGAAGCTTTCTTT; CDR3 protein: CASSSTGAEAFF
clone size: .; J gene: TRBJ2-1; D gene: .; V gene: TRBV7-9; CDR3 DNA: TGTGCCAGCAGCTTAATAGGGGGGGCCTACAATGAGCAGTTCTTC; CDR3 protein: CASSLIGGAYNEQFF
clone size: .; J gene: TRBJ1-1; D gene: TRBD1; V gene: TRBV5-6; CDR3 DNA: TGTGCCAGCAGCTTGGAGGGACAGGGTTATGTGAACACTGAAGCTTTCTTT; CDR3 protein: CASSLEGQGYVNTEAFF
clone size: .; J gene: TRBJ1-5; D gene: .; V gene: TRBV6-5; CDR3 DNA: TGTGCCAGCAGCCCACCGGGGGGCAATCAGCCCCAGCATTTT; CDR3 protein: CASSPPGGNQPQHF
clone size: once; J gene: TRBJ2-1; D gene: TRBD2; V gene: TRBV19; CDR3 DNA: TGTGCCAGTAGTAAGACTAGCGGCCCCTACAATGAGCAGTTCTTC; CDR3 protein: CASSKTSGPYNEQFF
clone size: .; J gene: TRBJ1-1; D gene: .; V gene: TRBV2; CDR3 DNA: TGTGCCAGCCAAAATCCGAACACTGAAGCTTTCTTT; CDR3 protein: CASQNPNTEAFF
clone size: .; J gene: TRBJ2-1; D gene: TRBD2; V gene: TRBV19; CDR3 DNA: TGTGCCACCAGTATGGGAGCGGGAGTCGGGAACAATGAGCAGTTCTTC; CDR3 protein: CATSMGAGVGNNEQFF
clone size: .; J gene: TRBJ2-7; D gene: TRBD1; V gene: TRBV4-1; CDR3 DNA: TGCGCCAGCAGCCAAGCAAGTGACAGGGTCACCTACGAGCAGTACTTC; CDR3 protein: CASSQASDRVTYEQYF
clone size: .; J gene: TRBJ2-5; D gene: .; V gene: TRBV7-2; CDR3 DNA: TGTGCCAGCAGCTTAGCACCACGGGAGACCCAGTACTTC; CDR3 protein: CASSLAPRETQYF
clone size: .; J gene: TRBJ2-6; D gene: .; V gene: TRBV6-5; CDR3 DNA: TGTGCCAGCAGTTACTCGAGGGCTGGGGCCAACGTCCTGACTTTC; CDR3 protein: CASSYSRAGANVLTF
clone size: few; J gene: TRBJ1-2; D gene: TRBD1; V gene: TRBV19; CDR3 DNA: TGTGCCAGTAGTATTTGGGGCACGACAGGGGTCGGCTATGGCTACACCTTC; CDR3 protein: CASSIWGTTGVGYGYTF
clone size: .; J gene: TRBJ1-1; D gene: TRBD1; V gene: TRBV11-3; CDR3 DNA: TGTGCCAGCAGCGAACAGGGGGCGAACACTGAAGCTTTCTTT; CDR3 protein: CASSEQGANTEAFF
clone size: .; J gene: TRBJ2-3; D gene: TRBD2; V gene: TRBV4-2; CDR3 DNA: TGTGCCAGCAGCCAAGGTATTAGCGGGGGAACAACAGATACGCAGTATTTT; CDR3 protein: CASSQGISGGTTDTQYF
clone size: once; J gene: TRBJ1-5; D gene: TRBD1; V gene: TRBV30; CDR3 DNA: TGTGCCTGGAGTGAGGACAGGGCGGGGCCCCAGCATTTT; CDR3 protein: CAWSEDRAGPQHF
clone size: .; J gene: TRBJ1-5; D gene: .; V gene: TRBV2; CDR3 DNA: TGTGCCAGTGCGACTAGGGGGCCCCAGCATTTT; CDR3 protein: CASATRGPQHF
clone size: .; J gene: TRBJ1-1; D gene: .; V gene: TRBV28; CDR3 DNA: TGTGCCACCCTCACTCATTCGGGGGGAGGGGGTGAAGCTTTCTTT; CDR3 protein: CATLTHSGGGGEAFF
clone size: .; J gene: TRBJ2-7; D gene: TRBD1; V gene: TRBV7-9; CDR3 DNA: TGTGCCAGCAGCTTAGCCGGGACAGGGCCCTACGAGCAGTACTTC; CDR3 protein: CASSLAGTGPYEQYF
clone size: .; J gene: TRBJ1-5; D gene: .; V gene: TRBV29-1; CDR3 DNA: TGCAGCGTTCGTCCGGGAAGCGGTCAGCCCCAGCATTTT; CDR3 protein: CSVRPGSGQPQHF
clone size: few; J gene: TRBJ2-7; D gene: .; V gene: TRBV5-3; CDR3 DNA: TGTGCCAGAAGCTTAAGGCGGGAAACCTACGAGCAGTACTTC; CDR3 protein: CARSLRRETYEQYF
clone size: .; J gene: TRBJ1-6; D gene: .; V gene: TRBV7-8; CDR3 DNA: TGTGCCAGCAGCTTAGCGACCGGGTCCTACTCACCCCTCCACTTT; CDR3 protein: CASSLATGSYSPLHF
clone size: few; J gene: TRBJ1-2; D gene: .; V gene: TRBV6-1; CDR3 DNA: TGTGCCAGCAGTGAAGTGAATGCGTATTATGGCTACACCTTC; CDR3 protein: CASSEVNAYYGYTF
clone size: .; J gene: TRBJ2-7; D gene: .; V gene: TRBV19; CDR3 DNA: TGTGCCAGGCTCCCCTATTCGTATGAGCAGTACTTC; CDR3 protein: CARLPYSYEQYF
clone size: .; J gene: TRBJ2-3; D gene: TRBD1; V gene: TRBV2; CDR3 DNA: TGTGCCAGCACCCCGATCGAGGGACAGGGGGCCACAGATACGCAGTATTTT; CDR3 protein: CASTPIEGQGATDTQYF
clone size: .; J gene: TRBJ1-1; D gene: .; V gene: TRBV6-1; CDR3 DNA: TGTGCCAGCAGCGACCAGGGTAACACTGAAGCTTTCTTT; CDR3 protein: CASSDQGNTEAFF
clone size: .; J gene: TRBJ1-3; D gene: .; V gene: TRBV11-2; CDR3 DNA: TGTGCCAGCAGCCGATTACTTGGAAACACCATATATTTT; CDR3 protein: CASSRLLGNTIYF
clone size: .; J gene: TRBJ2-5; D gene: TRBD2; V gene: TRBV19; CDR3 DNA: TGTGCCAGTAAAGCGACTAGCGGGAATTGGGGAGAGACCCAGTACTTC; CDR3 protein: CASKATSGNWGETQYF
clone size: .; J gene: TRBJ1-3; D gene: .; V gene: TRBV30; CDR3 DNA: TGTGCCTGGAGTCGGGGCTCTGGAAACACCATATATTTT; CDR3 protein: CAWSRGSGNTIYF